This section outlines one T cell receptor beta chain sequence together with its context. Antigen unknown. The J segment lost 7 bases and the V segment lost 0 bases, leaving 6 bases of the junction unmatched. The CDR3 spans 14 residues. Per germline, CDR1 SGDLS and CDR2 YYNGEE. Assay used: immunoSEQ multiplex PCR; TCRdb lists only in-frame clones, some missing. The sample contains under 200,000 clones, about 90% of which appear only once. The data stem from a study of T cell responses to AZD1222 COVID-19 vaccine. Study results and caveats: Spike regions recognized by vaccine-associated CD4 TCRs spanned the protein, led by 160-218 and 743-854. The reported proportion of spike-specific TCRs targeting unmutated variant regions was nearly half. Baseline seropositivity occurred in only 5 to 7 AZD1222 recipients.

The sample in question was peripheral blood, obtained on day 0 of AZD1222 vaccination. The receptor's source is an adult in good health. V gene TRBV9 combines with J gene TRBJ1-2; TRBD1 matches at 7 bases. The CDR3: CASSVGQGQGGYTF. The CDR3 region has the DNA TGTGCCAGCAGCGTAGGACAGGGCCAGGGTGGCTACACCTTC.